This T cell receptor beta chain was sequenced in a study of cytomegalovirus exposure and HLA in healthy donors. Overall study context: In a previous analysis, 100 million to 140 million unique TCR beta sequences were found from some 180 million T cells.

In nominal health when sampled, donors likely had unrecorded immune exposures nonetheless. The trim removed 4 bases at V and 6 bases at J, leaving 9 bases unmatched. This CDR3 has 15 amino acids. Germline assignment: CDR1 KGHSH and CDR2 LQKENI. A multiplex PCR was run with 60 Vbeta primers and 13 Jbeta primers. Clones were read by immunoSEQ multiplex PCR, and TCRdb kept only the in-frame ones, dropping some. This table holds some 88,000 clones, roughly 74% found once. The source material was PBMCs. This TCR was sampled from a woman aged 18-35 years in good health and CMV-seropositive. The chain couples TRBV18 to TRBJ1-5, with 7 nucleotides matching TRBD1. Here the CDR3 DNA reads TGTGCCAGCTCACTAACGACAGGGTTGAGTCAGCCCCAGCATTTT. This codes for CASSLTTGLSQPQHF.